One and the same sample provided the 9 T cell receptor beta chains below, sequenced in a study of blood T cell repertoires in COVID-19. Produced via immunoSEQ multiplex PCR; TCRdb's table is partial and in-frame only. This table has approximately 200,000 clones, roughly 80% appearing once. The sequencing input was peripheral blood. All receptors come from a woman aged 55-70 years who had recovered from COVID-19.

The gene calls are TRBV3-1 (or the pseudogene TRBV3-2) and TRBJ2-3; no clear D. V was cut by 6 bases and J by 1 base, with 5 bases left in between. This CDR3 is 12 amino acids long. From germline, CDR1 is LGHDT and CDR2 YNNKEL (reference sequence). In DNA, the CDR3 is TGTGCCAGCAGGTTCGGCACAGATACGCAGTATTTT. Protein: CASRFGTDTQYF.

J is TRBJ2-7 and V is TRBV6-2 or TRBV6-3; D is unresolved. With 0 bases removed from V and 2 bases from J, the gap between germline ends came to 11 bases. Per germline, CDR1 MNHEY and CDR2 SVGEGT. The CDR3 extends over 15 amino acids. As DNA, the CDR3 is TGTGCCAGCAGTTACTCGCGAACCCGTCCCTACGAGCAGTACTTC. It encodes CASSYSRTRPYEQYF.

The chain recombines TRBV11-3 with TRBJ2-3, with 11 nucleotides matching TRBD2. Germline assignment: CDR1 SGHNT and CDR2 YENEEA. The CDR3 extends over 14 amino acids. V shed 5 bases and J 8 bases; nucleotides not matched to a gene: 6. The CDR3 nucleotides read TGTGCCAGCAGCGGTAGCGGGGGGGCCGGTACGCAGTATTTT. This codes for CASSGSGGAGTQYF.

CDR3 coding DNA: TGTGCCAGCAGCTTAGTGGGCGGGGGAGACCAGCCCCAGCATTTT. Its protein product is CASSLVGGGDQPQHF. This sequence joins TRBV7-2 and TRBJ1-5; weak D call: TRBD1 (5 bases). The CDR3 runs to 15 residues. The V and J ends lost 1 base and 7 bases respectively, with 14 bases between them. CDR1 is SGHTA and CDR2 is FQGNSA in the germline V gene.

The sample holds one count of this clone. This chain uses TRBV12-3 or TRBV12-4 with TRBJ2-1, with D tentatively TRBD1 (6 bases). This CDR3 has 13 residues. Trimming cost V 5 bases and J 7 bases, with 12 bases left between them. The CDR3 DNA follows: TGTGCCAGCAGTATAGACAGGTTGAATGAGCAGTTCTTC. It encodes CASSIDRLNEQFF.

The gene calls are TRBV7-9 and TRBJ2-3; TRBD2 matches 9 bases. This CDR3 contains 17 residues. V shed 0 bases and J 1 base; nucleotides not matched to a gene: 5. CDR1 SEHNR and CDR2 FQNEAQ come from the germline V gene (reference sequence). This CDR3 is CASSLARSGGGTDTQYF. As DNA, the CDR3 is TGTGCCAGCAGCTTAGCTCGTAGCGGGGGTGGCACAGATACGCAGTATTTT.

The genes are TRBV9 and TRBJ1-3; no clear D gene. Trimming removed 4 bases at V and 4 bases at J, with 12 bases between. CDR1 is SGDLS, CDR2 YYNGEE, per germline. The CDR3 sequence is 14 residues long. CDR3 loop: CASSRQTVGNTIYF. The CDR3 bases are TGTGCCAGCAGCCGCCAAACAGTCGGAAACACCATATATTTT.

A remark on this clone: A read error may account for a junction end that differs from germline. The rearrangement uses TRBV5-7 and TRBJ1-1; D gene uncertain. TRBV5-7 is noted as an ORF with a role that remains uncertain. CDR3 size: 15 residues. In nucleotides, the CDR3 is TGTGCCAGCAGCTTGGAACTGATCAGGAACGCTGAAGCTTTCTTT. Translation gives CASSLELIRNAEAFF.

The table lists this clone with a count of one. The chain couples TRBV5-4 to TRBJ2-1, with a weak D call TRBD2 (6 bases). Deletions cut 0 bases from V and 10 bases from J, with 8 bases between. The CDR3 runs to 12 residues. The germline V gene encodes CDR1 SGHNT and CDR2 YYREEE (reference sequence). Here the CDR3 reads CASSLGSGEQFF. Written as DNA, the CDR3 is TGTGCCAGCAGCTTGGGGAGCGGGGAGCAGTTCTTC.